These T cell receptor beta chains were read from a single sample in a study of blood T cell repertoires in COVID-19. This table comes from immunoSEQ multiplex PCR, and its TCRdb copy is limited to in-frame clones, with some not included. The repertoire holds 200,000 or so clones, with approximately 80% as singletons. The sample was peripheral blood. These receptors were collected from a human donor with acute or convalescent COVID-19. The donor label of this sample is uncertain. Both conserved end residues are part of each CDR3. The D gene is left open where the match is weak. Rows give clone size only sometimes, using once, few, many, or a class for an expanded clone.

>.|TRBV6-5|TRBJ1-4|.
CASRAGQRDRKLFF
TGTGCCAGCAGAGCGGGACAACGTGATCGAAAACTGTTTTTT
>.|TRBV5-1|TRBJ1-1|TRBD1
CASSPPRGQGNTEAFF
TGCGCCAGCAGCCCGCCGCGGGGACAGGGCAACACTGAAGCTTTCTTT
>.|TRBV5-8|TRBJ1-5|.
CASSLLGDSNQPQHF
TGTGCCAGCAGCTTGTTAGGAGATAGCAATCAGCCCCAGCATTTT
>.|TRBV21-1|TRBJ2-7|.
CASSKGERRVDEQYF
TGTGCCAGCAGCAAAGGGGAGAGAAGGGTCGACGAGCAGTACTTC
>.|TRBV5-4|TRBJ2-1|TRBD1
CASSREQRGREQFF
TGTGCCAGCAGCCGCGAACAGAGGGGGCGTGAGCAGTTCTTC
>.|TRBV29-1|TRBJ1-2|.
CSVNARGSGGYTF
TGCAGCGTAAATGCACGCGGGTCGGGTGGCTACACCTTC
>few|TRBV7-3|TRBJ2-3|TRBD1
CASSPDRGSDTQYF
TGTGCCAGCAGCCCGGACAGGGGGTCAGATACGCAGTATTTT
>.|TRBV29-1|TRBJ1-1|.
CSVEPQGMKAFF
TGCAGCGTTGAACCTCAGGGAATGAAAGCTTTCTTT
>.|TRBV5-8|TRBJ2-5|.
CASRTGQTREETQYF
TGTGCCTCTCGGACAGGCCAGACTAGAGAAGAGACCCAGTACTTC
>.|TRBV25-1|TRBJ1-1|.
CASGGGREGTEAFF
TGTGCCAGCGGTGGGGGGCGAGAGGGAACTGAAGCTTTCTTT
>.|TRBV2|TRBJ2-7|TRBD2
CASERESRYEQYF
TGTGCCAGCGAGCGGGAGAGTCGCTACGAGCAGTACTTC
>.|TRBV10-3|TRBJ1-1|.
CAISGQPNTEAFF
TGTGCCATCAGTGGACAGCCGAACACTGAAGCTTTCTTT
>.|TRBV6-5|TRBJ1-5|.
CASKPDSSANQPQHF
TGTGCCAGCAAACCTGACAGCTCTGCAAATCAGCCCCAGCATTTT
>.|TRBV3-1/TRBV3-2|TRBJ2-7|.
CASSLRGYEQYF
TGTGCCAGCAGCCTCCGGGGCTACGAGCAGTACTTC
>.|TRBV30|TRBJ2-7|.
CAWGDSYEQYF
TGTGCCTGGGGAGACAGCTACGAGCAGTACTTC
>.|TRBV12-5|TRBJ2-2|TRBD1
CASGLPGQGTGELFF
TGTGCTAGTGGTTTGCCGGGACAGGGGACCGGGGAGCTGTTTTTT
>.|TRBV3-1/TRBV3-2|TRBJ1-5|.
CASSQGGGSNQPQHF
TGTGCCAGCAGCCAAGGCGGGGGTAGCAATCAGCCCCAGCATTTT
>.|TRBV5-4|TRBJ1-1|.
CASSQPTASRTEAFF
TGTGCCAGCAGCCAACCCACGGCTTCGAGGACTGAAGCTTTCTTT
>.|TRBV7-3|TRBJ1-1|.
CASSLIAGNTEAFF
TGTGCCAGCAGCTTAATCGCGGGGAACACTGAAGCTTTCTTT
>.|TRBV2|TRBJ1-1|.
CASTPGRGITEAFF
TGTGCCAGCACCCCCGGACGAGGGATAACTGAAGCTTTCTTT
>.|TRBV4-3|TRBJ1-2|.
CASSQDRGGDKDGYTF
TGCGCCAGCAGCCAGGATCGGGGGGGCGATAAGGATGGCTACACCTTC
>.|TRBV14|TRBJ2-5|TRBD2
CASRDTSGRGETQYF
TGTGCCAGCAGAGATACTAGCGGGAGAGGCGAGACCCAGTACTTC
>few|TRBV2|TRBJ2-7|TRBD1
CASSANRGRTYEQYF
TGTGCCAGCAGTGCTAACAGGGGTAGGACCTACGAGCAGTACTTC
>.|TRBV6-5|TRBJ2-7|.
CASSYPRTPIYEQYF
TGTGCCAGCAGTTACCCAAGGACACCAATCTACGAGCAGTACTTC
>once|TRBV9|TRBJ2-7|.
CASSVSSEPQGEQYF
TGTGCCAGCAGCGTCTCTAGCGAGCCGCAGGGAGAGCAGTACTTC
>.|TRBV15|TRBJ1-4|.
CATSRGGGGEKLFF
TGTGCCACCAGCAGAGGGGGCGGCGGTGAAAAACTGTTTTTT
>once|TRBV3-1/TRBV3-2|TRBJ2-2|.
CASSHGGAGELFF
TGTGCCAGCAGCCATGGGGGCGCCGGGGAGCTGTTTTTT
>.|TRBV14|TRBJ2-1|TRBD2
CASSLTSGRFASYSEQFF
TGTGCCAGCAGCCTGACTAGCGGGCGTTTCGCCTCCTACAGTGAGCAGTTCTTC
>.|TRBV11-2|TRBJ2-7|TRBD1
CASSVGQDYEQYF
TGTGCCAGCAGCGTGGGACAGGACTACGAGCAGTACTTC
>.|TRBV11-2|TRBJ2-5|.
CASSQRGRETQYF
TGTGCCAGCAGCCAGCGAGGGAGAGAGACCCAGTACTTC
>.|TRBV7-9|TRBJ2-5|TRBD1
CASSLQGTQETQYF
TGTGCCAGCAGCCTACAGGGGACCCAAGAGACCCAGTACTTC
>.|TRBV5-3|TRBJ2-3|.
CARSETRPGEKDTQYF
TGTGCCAGAAGCGAGACCCGGCCAGGGGAAAAGGATACGCAGTATTTT
>.|TRBV6-5|TRBJ1-2|.
CASRAPGTHYGYTF
TGTGCCAGCAGGGCCCCCGGGACACACTATGGCTACACCTTC
>.|TRBV10-3|TRBJ1-5|.
CAIRADGDGQPQHF
TGTGCCATCAGAGCGGACGGCGACGGTCAGCCCCAGCATTTT
>.|TRBV5-1|TRBJ2-1|TRBD2
CASSWVGGSNNEQFF
TGCGCCAGCAGCTGGGTGGGGGGGTCCAACAATGAGCAGTTCTTC
>.|TRBV5-1|TRBJ2-3|TRBD1
CASSRDRASTDTQYF
TGCGCCAGCAGCCGGGACAGGGCGAGCACAGATACGCAGTATTTT
>.|TRBV11-3|TRBJ2-7|.
CASSPRGQVKGYEQYF
TGTGCCAGCAGCCCCAGGGGCCAAGTAAAGGGCTACGAGCAGTACTTC
>.|TRBV10-3|TRBJ1-2|.
CAISESRGGSFGYTF
TGTGCCATCAGTGAGTCGCGGGGGGGATCATTTGGCTACACCTTC
>.|TRBV7-2|TRBJ1-2|.
CASYLRGAQGYTF
TGTGCCAGTTATCTTAGGGGCGCTCAGGGCTACACCTTC
>.|TRBV7-3|TRBJ2-3|TRBD1
CASSLIPGQGASTDTQYF
TGTGCCAGCAGCTTAATCCCGGGACAGGGAGCTAGCACAGATACGCAGTATTTT
>.|TRBV12-3/TRBV12-4|TRBJ1-2|.
CASRTSTSRGYTF
TGTGCCAGCAGGACATCGACCTCTCGGGGCTACACCTTC
>once|TRBV5-1|TRBJ2-2|.
CATSAEGPPGELFF
TGCGCCACCTCAGCGGAAGGGCCACCCGGGGAGCTGTTTTTT
>.|TRBV27|TRBJ1-5|TRBD1
CASSNPPRGQGRNQPQHF
TGTGCCAGCAGCAACCCCCCCCGCGGACAGGGGCGGAATCAGCCCCAGCATTTT
>.|TRBV3-1/TRBV3-2|TRBJ2-1|.
CASSQGAGALYNEQFF
TGTGCCAGCAGCCAAGGGGCAGGGGCCCTCTACAATGAGCAGTTCTTC
>.|TRBV5-4|TRBJ2-2|.
CASSRGTRLNTGELFF
TGTGCCAGCAGCAGGGGGACCAGACTTAACACCGGGGAGCTGTTTTTT
>.|TRBV7-8|TRBJ2-1|TRBD2
CASSFGGGGNEQFF
TGTGCCAGCAGCTTCGGTGGCGGGGGCAATGAGCAGTTCTTC
>.|TRBV4-1|TRBJ1-2|.
CASSQPIRQAYGYTF
TGCGCCAGCAGCCAACCGATTCGACAGGCCTATGGCTACACCTTC
>.|TRBV7-3|TRBJ2-1|TRBD2
CASSGVQGLPLNEQFF
TGTGCCAGCAGCGGGGTTCAGGGACTACCCCTCAATGAGCAGTTCTTC
>.|TRBV7-2|TRBJ2-7|.
CASSIQGKQYF
TGTGCCAGCAGCATTCAGGGAAAGCAGTACTTC
>.|TRBV5-6|TRBJ1-1|.
CASSRMSQGLNTEAFF
TGTGCCAGCAGCCGTATGAGTCAGGGGCTGAACACTGAAGCTTTCTTT
>few|TRBV19|TRBJ2-7|TRBD1
CASSGDRDYEQYF
TGTGCCAGTAGCGGGGACAGGGACTACGAGCAGTACTTC
>once|TRBV7-2|TRBJ2-7|.
CASSLDSVPYEQYF
TGTGCCAGCAGCTTAGACTCCGTCCCCTACGAGCAGTACTTC
>few|TRBV3-1/TRBV3-2|TRBJ2-7|.
CASSRTGDRSYEQYF
TGTGCCAGCAGCCGGACGGGGGACCGATCCTACGAGCAGTACTTC
>.|TRBV27|TRBJ1-2|TRBD1
CASSLWTGSRDGYTF
TGTGCCAGCAGTTTATGGACAGGGAGTAGGGATGGCTACACCTTC
>.|TRBV2|TRBJ1-3|.
CASRRAGAGNTIYF
TGTGCCAGCAGGAGGGCAGGGGCTGGAAACACCATATATTTT